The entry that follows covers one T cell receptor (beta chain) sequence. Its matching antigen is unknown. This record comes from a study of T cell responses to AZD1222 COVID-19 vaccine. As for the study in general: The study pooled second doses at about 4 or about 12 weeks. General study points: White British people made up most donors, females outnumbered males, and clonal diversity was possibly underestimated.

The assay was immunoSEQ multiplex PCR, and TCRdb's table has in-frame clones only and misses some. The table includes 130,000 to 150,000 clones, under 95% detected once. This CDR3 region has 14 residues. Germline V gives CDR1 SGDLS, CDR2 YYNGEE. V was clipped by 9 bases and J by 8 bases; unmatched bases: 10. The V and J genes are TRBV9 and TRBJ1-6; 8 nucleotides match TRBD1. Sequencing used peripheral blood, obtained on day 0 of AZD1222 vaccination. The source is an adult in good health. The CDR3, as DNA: TGTGCCACCTCTCAGGGGACAGGAGATTCACCCCTCCACTTT. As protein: CATSQGTGDSPLHF.